This T cell receptor (beta chain) was recorded in a study of shared clonotypes between healthy human individuals (dated by TCRdb to 2019 to 2021). Study-level background: The cohort included three men and two women between 18 and 49 years of age. For each donor, CD4 naive and CD4 memory were each run on three plates, CD8 naive on two plates, and CD8 memory on one plate. To estimate repertoire size and how much clonotype sharing occurs between individuals, the study deeply sequenced the blood TCR repertoires of five healthy adults. Libraries were prepared and TCR repertoires were sequenced by different laboratories using diverse techniques, in order to increase sequencing depth and limit assay-specific biases. Leukapheresis yielded between about 0.94 and 8.9 billion PBMCs per donor.

The research as a whole found: Naive subsets generally had larger estimated clonotype richness than memory subsets. Sampling was restricted to blood, and TCR repertoires in tissue are likely to differ from TCR repertoires in blood. Based on pairwise subsampling, the degree of clonotype sharing among donors was expected to be affected by sequencing depth. Compared with non-shared clonotypes, clonotypes shared by all four sorted-subset donors had higher generation probabilities. Across several donors, approximately 4.9% of naive CD4, approximately 3.6% of naive CD8, roughly 2.3% of memory CD4, and 0.4% to 0.45% of memory CD8 clonotypes were shared. Even with the large sequencing depth, rarefaction of the sorted-subset datasets indicated that sequencing was incomplete. Because the study included only a small number of donors, the genetic and exposure-history diversity represented was limited.

The CDR3 holds 14 amino acids from the cysteine to the phenylalanine. Of all the DNA, just the CDR3 is kept, 42 bases in frame from base 1. CDR1 and CDR2, looked up from the germline V gene, are SGHVS and FNYEAQ. V is reduced by 5 bases and J by 5 bases, leaving a spacing of 14 bases between them. Using the deep immunoSEQ assay, TCR CDR3 regions were amplified from genomic DNA by multiplex PCR. For each cell subset, the extracted genomic DNA was distributed evenly across all wells of several immunoSEQ 96-well plates, and each plate served as one replicate. For sorted subsets, roughly 200 ng of genomic DNA, equivalent to some 33,000 T cell genomes, went into each replicate PCR. The purified libraries were quantified using a Qubit 3.0 fluorometer, sized with a Bioanalyzer 2100, and then quantified again using the KAPA Library Quantification kit. Every immunoSEQ 96-well plate was sequenced on a dedicated single-read 150-cycle Illumina NextSeq 550 flow cell. Processing in the source paper ran as follows. Because the immunoSEQ output included only junctional sequences and no quality scores, the filtering could not be the same as the filtering used for full-length reads. To assign V/J genes and CDR3, sequences were annotated using PyIR, a Python wrapper for IgBLAST v1.9, with IMGT germline references. Any read was removed if the V/J assignment was weak (E-value above 1e-6), the CDR3 was missing, or the read contained stop codons, out-of-frame junctions, or ambiguous translated residues. V3J clonotypes were defined as sequences sharing the same inferred V gene, J gene, and CDR3 amino acid sequence. To compute the percentage overlap between repertoires, the number of shared unique clonotypes was divided by the size of the smaller repertoire. Three approaches were used to assess repertoire richness: RTK rarefaction, the Chao1 estimator, and Recon v2.1 estimates of unobserved clonotypes. For all TCRbeta clonotypes obtained by the gDNA method from a handful of donors, generation probabilities were computed with OLGA. Imported from immuneACCESS, the table was reduced by TCRdb to in-frame sequences with V and J called. These copies leave out some clones; in studies compared against another copy, an unresolved V gene accounts for under half, and the cause of the remainder is not known. That table gives V, J and clone size, and the DNA gave D and trimming. The sample records hundreds of thousands of clones, nearly 98% of which are singletons. Clones ranked in the top ten supply 0.3% of the sample.

Remarks on this clone: Which antigen it targets is not known. The record has no base qualities; no much larger clone is one base away.

CD8 naive samples consisted of CD45RO-negative cells that were positively selected for CCR7, yielding a CD45RA+CCR7+ population without TemRA cells. Donors were healthy HIV-negative adults with no recently reported acute infections or vaccinations. Every donor was a Caucasian adult living in Nashville, Tennessee, USA. Blood was collected by leukapheresis, and PBMCs were isolated by Ficoll-Histopaque density gradient centrifugation and then cryopreserved in liquid nitrogen vapor phase. Analytical flow cytometry was used to check the purity and quantity of each magnetically sorted T cell population. Genomic DNA was isolated from every sorted fraction and measured by UV absorbance on a Nanodrop 2000c.

This TCR came from a man younger than 40 in good health. The material sequenced was naive CD8+ T cells sorted from blood. What this sample's cell subset or site label stands for: CD45RA+CCR7+. This chain is built from TRBV7-6 and TRBJ2-3; the best D guess is TRBD2, with 6 bases matching. The sequence in DNA is TGTGCCAGCAGCCTCGGAGGGGCCCTAGATACGCAGTATTTT. It codes for CASSLGGALDTQYF. Here the CDR3 is joined to the reference TRBV7-6 and TRBJ2-3 genes, and the full variable domain is: GAGVSQSPRYKVTKRGQDVALRCDPISGHVSLYWYRQALGQGPEFLTYFNYEAQQDKSGLPNDRFSAERPEGSISTLTIQRTEQRDSAMYRCASSLGGALDTQYFGPGTRLTVL.